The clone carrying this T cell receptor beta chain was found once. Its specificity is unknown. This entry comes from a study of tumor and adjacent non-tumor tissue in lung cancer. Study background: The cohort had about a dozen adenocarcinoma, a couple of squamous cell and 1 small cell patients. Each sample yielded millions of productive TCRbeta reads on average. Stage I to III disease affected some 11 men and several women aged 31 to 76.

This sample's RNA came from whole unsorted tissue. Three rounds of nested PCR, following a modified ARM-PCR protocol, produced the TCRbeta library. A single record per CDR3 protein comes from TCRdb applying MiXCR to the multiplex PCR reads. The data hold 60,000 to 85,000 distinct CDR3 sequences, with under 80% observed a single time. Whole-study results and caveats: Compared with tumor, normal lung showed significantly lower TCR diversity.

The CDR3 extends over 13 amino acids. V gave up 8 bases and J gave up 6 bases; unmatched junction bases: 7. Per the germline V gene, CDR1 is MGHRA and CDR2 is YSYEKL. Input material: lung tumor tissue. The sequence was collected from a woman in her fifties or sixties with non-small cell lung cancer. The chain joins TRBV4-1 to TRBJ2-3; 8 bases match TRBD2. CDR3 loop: CASECGRSDTQYF. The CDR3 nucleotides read TGCGCCAGCGAGTGCGGGAGGTCTGATACGCAGTATTTT.